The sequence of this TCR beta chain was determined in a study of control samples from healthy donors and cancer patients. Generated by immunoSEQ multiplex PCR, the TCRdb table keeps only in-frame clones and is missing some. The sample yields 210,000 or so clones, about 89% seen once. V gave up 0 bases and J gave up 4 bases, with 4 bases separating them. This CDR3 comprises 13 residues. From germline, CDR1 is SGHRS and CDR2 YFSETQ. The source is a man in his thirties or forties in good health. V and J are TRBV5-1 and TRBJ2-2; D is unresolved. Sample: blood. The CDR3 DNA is TGCGCCAGCAGCTTGGAGATCACCGGGGAGCTGTTTTTT. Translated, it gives CASSLEITGELFF.